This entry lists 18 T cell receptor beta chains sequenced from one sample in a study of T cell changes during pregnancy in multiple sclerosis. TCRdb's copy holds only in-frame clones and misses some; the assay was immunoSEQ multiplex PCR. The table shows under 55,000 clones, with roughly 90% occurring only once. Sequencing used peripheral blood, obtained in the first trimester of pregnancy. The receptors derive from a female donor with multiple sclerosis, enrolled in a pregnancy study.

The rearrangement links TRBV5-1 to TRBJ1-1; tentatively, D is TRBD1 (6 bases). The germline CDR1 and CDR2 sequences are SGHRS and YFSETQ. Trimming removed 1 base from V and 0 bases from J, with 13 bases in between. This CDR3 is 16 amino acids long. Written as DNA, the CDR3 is TGCGCCAGCAGCTTGACAGGGAGTGGCATGAACACTGAAGCTTTCTTT. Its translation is CASSLTGSGMNTEAFF.

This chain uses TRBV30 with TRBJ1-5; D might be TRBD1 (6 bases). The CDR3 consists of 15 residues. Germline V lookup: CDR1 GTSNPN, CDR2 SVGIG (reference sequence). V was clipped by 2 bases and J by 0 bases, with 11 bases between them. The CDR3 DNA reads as TGTGCCTGGAGTACAGGGTTCTATAGCAATCAGCCCCAGCATTTT. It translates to CAWSTGFYSNQPQHF.

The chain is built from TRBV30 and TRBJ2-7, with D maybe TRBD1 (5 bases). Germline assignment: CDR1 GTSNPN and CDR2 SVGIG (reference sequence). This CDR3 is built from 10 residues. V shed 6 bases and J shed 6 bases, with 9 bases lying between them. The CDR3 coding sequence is TGTGCCTGCAAAACAGGCGAGCAGTACTTC. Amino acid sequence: CACKTGEQYF.

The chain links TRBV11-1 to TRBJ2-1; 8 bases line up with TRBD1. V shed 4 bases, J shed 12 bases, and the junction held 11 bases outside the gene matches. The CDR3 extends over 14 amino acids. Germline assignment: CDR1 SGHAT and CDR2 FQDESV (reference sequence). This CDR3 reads CASSSAQGDVGQFF. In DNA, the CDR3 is TGTGCCAGCAGCTCAGCACAGGGGGACGTTGGGCAGTTCTTC.

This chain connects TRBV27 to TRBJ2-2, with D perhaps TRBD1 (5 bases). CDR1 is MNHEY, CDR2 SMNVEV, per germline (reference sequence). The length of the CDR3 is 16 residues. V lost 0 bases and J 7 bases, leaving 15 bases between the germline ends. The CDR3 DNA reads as TGTGCCAGCAGTTTATCGTTCAGGCAGGGTGTCGGGGAGCTGTTTTTT. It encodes CASSLSFRQGVGELFF.

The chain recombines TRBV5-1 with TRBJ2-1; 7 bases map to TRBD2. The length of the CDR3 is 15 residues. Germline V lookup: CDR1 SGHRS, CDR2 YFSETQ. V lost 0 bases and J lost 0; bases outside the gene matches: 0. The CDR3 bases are TGCGCCAGCAGCTTGGGGACTAGCTCCTACAATGAGCAGTTCTTC. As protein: CASSLGTSSYNEQFF.

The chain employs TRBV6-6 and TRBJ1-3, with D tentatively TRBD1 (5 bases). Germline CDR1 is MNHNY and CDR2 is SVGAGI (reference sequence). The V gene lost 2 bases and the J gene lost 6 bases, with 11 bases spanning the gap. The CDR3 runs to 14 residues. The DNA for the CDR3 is TGTGCCAGCAGTTACAGGGGAAGAGAAAACACCATATATTTT. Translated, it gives CASSYRGRENTIYF.

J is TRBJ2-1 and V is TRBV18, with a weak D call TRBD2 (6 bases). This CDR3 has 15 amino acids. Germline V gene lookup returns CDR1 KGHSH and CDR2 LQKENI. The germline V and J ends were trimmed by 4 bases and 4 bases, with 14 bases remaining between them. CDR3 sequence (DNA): TGTGCCAGCTCACACGGGACTTCGGAGTACAATGAGCAGTTCTTC. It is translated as CASSHGTSEYNEQFF. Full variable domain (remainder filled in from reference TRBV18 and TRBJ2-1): NAGVMQNPRHLVRRRGQEARLRCSPMKGHSHVYWYRQLPEEGLKFMVYLQKENIIDESGMPKERFSAEFPKEGPSILRIQQVVRGDSAAYFCASSHGTSEYNEQFFGPGTRLTVL.

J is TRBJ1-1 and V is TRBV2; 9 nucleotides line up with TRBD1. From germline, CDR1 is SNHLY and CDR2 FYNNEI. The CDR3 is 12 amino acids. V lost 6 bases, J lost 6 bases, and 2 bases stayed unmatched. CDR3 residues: CASRQGASEAFF. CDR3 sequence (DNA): TGTGCCAGCAGACAGGGGGCCTCTGAAGCTTTCTTT.

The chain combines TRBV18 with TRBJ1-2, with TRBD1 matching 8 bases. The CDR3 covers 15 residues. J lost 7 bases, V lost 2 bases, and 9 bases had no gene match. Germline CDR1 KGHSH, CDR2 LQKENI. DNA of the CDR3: TGTGCCAGCTCACCAAGGACAGGGCCGAATGGTGGCTACACCTTC. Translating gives CASSPRTGPNGGYTF.

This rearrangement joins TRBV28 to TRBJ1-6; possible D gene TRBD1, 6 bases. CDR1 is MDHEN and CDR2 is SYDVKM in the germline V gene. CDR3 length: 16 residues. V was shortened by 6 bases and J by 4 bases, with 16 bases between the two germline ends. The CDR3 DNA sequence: TGTGCCAGCAGGGTCCCCGGGACAATGTATAATTCACCCCTCCACTTT. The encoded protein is CASRVPGTMYNSPLHF. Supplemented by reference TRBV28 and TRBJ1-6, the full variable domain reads DVKVTQSSRYLVKRTGEKVFLECVQDMDHENMFWYRQDPGLGLRLIYFSYDVKMKEKGDIPEGYSVSREKKERFSLILESASTNQTSMYLCASRVPGTMYNSPLHFGNGTRLTVT.

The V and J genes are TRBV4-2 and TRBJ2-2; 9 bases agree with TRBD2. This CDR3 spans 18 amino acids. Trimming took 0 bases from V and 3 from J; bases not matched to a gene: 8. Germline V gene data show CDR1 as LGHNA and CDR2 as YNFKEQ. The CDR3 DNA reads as TGTGCCAGCAGCCAAGAAAGGGTTAGCGGGGGAGACACCGGGGAGCTGTTTTTT. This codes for CASSQERVSGGDTGELFF.

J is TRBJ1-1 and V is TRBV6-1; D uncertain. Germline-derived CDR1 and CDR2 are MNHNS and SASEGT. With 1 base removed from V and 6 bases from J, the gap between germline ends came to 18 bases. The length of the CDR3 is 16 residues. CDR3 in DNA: TGTGCCAGCAGTGAAGGCAAGGGAGTTTGGAGTCCTGAAGCTTTCTTT. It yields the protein CASSEGKGVWSPEAFF.

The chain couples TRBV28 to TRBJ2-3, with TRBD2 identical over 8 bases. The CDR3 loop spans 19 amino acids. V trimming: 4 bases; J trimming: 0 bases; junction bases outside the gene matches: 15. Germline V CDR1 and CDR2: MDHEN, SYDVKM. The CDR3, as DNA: TGTGCCAGCAGTTCGACCCACCGGGGACTAGACTATAGCACAGATACGCAGTATTTT. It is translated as CASSSTHRGLDYSTDTQYF.

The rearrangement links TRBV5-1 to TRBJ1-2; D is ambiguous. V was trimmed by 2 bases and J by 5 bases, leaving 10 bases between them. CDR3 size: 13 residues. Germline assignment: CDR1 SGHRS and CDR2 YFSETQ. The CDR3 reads CASSFALPYGYTF. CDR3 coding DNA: TGCGCCAGCAGCTTCGCGTTGCCATATGGCTACACCTTC.

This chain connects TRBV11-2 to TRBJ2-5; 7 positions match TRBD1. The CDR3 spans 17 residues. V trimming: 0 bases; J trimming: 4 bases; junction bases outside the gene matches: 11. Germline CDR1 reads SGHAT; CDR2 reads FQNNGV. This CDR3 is CASSLDQDSRGIETQYF. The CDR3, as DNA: TGTGCCAGCAGCTTAGATCAGGACTCCAGGGGGATAGAGACCCAGTACTTC.

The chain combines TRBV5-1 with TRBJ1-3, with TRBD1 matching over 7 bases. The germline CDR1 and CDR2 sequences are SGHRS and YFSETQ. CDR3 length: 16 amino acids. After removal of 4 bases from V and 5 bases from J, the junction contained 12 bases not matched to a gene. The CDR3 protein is CASSDGLRDSRNTIYF. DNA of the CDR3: TGCGCCAGCAGCGATGGGCTTAGGGACAGCAGAAACACCATATATTTT.

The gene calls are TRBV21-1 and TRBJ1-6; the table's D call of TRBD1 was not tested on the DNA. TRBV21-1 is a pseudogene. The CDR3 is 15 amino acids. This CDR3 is CASSTRTYPNSPLHF. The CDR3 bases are TGTGCCAGCAGCACACGGACATATCCTAATTCACCCCTCCACTTT.